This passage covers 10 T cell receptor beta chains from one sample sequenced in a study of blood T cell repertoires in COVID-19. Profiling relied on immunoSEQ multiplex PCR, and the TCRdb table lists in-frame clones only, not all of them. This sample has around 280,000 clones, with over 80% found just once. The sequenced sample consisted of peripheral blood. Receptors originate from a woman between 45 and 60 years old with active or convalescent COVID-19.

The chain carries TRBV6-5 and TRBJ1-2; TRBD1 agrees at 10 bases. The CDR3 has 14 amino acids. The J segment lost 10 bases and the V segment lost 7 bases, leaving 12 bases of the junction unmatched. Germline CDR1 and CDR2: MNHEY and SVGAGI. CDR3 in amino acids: CASKNGQGEISYTF. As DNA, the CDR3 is TGTGCCAGCAAAAACGGACAGGGGGAAATTTCCTACACCTTC.

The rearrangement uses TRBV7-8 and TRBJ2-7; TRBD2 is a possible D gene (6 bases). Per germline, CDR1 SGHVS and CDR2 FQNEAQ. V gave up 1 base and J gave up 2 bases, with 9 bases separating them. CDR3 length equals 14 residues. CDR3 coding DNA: TGTGCCAGCAGCTTAGGCGGGACCACCTACGAGCAGTACTTC. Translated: CASSLGGTTYEQYF.

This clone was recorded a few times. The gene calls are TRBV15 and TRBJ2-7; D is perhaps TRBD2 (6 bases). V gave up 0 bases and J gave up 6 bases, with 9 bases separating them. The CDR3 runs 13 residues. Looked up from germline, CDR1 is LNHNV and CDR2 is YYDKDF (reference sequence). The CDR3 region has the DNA TGTGCCACCAGCAGAGATTACGGGGGCGAGCAGTACTTC. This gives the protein CATSRDYGGEQYF.

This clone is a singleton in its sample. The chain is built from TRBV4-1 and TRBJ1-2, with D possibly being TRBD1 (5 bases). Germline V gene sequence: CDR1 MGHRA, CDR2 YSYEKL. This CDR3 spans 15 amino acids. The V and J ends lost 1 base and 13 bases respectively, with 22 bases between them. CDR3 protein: CASSQVRGTPKHSTF. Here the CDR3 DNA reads TGCGCCAGCAGCCAAGTACGGGGGACCCCGAAGCACTCCACCTTC.

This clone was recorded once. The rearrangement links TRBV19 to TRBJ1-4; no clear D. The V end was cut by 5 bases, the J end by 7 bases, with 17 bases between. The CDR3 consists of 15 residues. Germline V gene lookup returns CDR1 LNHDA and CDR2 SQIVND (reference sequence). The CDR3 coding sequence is TGTGCCAGTAGTCCTGACCTGGGCATCGGTGAAAAACTGTTTTTT. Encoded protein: CASSPDLGIGEKLFF.

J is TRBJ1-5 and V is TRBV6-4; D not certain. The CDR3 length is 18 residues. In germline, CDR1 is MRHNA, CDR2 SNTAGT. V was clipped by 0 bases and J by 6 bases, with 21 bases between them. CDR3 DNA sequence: TGTGCCAGCAGTGACTCCGAGGGCCGCCTCAGGCGCGCTCAGCCCCAGCATTTT. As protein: CASSDSEGRLRRAQPQHF.

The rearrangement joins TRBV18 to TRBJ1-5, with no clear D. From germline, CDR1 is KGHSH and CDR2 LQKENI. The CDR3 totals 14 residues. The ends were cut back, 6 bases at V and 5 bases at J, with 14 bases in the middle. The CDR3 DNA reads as TGTGCCAGCTCCGCGGTTAGGTTGGATCAGCCCCAGCATTTT. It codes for CASSAVRLDQPQHF.

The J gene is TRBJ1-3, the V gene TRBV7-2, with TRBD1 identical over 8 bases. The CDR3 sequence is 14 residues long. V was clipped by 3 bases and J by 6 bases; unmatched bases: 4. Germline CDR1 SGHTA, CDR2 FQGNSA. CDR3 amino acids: CASSFPGGENTIYF. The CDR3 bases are TGTGCCAGCAGCTTTCCAGGGGGCGAAAACACCATATATTTT.

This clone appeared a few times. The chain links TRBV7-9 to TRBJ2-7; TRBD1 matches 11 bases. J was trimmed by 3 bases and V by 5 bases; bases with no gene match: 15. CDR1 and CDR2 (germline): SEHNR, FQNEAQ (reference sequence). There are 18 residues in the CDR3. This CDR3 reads CASSPSLSGDRGIYEQYF. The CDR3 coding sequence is TGTGCCAGCAGCCCATCTCTTAGCGGGGACAGGGGGATCTACGAGCAGTACTTC. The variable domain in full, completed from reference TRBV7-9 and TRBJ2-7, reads DTGVSQNPRHKITKRGQNVTFRCDPISEHNRLYWYRQTLGQGPEFLTYFQNEAQLEKSRLLSDRFSAERPKGSFSTLEIQRTEQGDSAMYLCASSPSLSGDRGIYEQYFGPGTRLTVT.

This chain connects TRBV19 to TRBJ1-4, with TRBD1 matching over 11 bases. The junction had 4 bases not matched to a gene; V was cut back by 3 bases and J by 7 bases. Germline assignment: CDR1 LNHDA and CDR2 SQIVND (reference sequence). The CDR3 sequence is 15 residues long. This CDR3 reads CASSINGQGAEKLFF. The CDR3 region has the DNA TGTGCCAGTAGTATTAATGGACAGGGGGCTGAAAAACTGTTTTTT.